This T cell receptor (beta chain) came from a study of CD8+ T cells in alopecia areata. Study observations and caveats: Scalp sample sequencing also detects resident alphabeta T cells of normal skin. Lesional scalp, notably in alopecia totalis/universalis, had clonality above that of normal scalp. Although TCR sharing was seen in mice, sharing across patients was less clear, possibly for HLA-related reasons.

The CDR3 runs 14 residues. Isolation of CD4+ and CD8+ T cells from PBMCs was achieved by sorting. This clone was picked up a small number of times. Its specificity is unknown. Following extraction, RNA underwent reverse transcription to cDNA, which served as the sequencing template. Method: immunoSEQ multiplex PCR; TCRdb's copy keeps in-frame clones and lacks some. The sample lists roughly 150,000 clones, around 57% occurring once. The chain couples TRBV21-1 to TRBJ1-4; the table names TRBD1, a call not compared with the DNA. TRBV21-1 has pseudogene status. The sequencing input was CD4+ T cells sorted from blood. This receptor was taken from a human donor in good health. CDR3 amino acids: CASSHRVANEKLFF. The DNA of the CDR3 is TGTGCCAGCAGCCACAGGGTGGCTAATGAAAAACTGTTTTTT.